Listed here is a single T cell receptor beta chain. Its specific antigen is unknown. Per-base qualities were not stored, and no clone one base away is much larger. Distinct nucleotide sequences in the sample also encode this CDR3. Between the V and J ends, shortened by 0 bases and 4 bases respectively, the junction contains 11 bases. Looking up the germline V gene yields CDR1 SGDLS and CDR2 YYNGEE. The CDR3 runs 15 residues from the cysteine to the phenylalanine. Only the CDR3 region is kept as DNA, spanning 45 bases read in frame from base 1. This sample stems from a study of blood T cell repertoires in COVID-19 (dated by TCRdb to about 2020). Notes on the research overall: Samples from collaborators originated in the United States, Italy and Spain and spanned both the acute and convalescent phases of COVID-19. The prospective study material was composed of cDNA or gDNA derived from T cells, B-cell-depleted T cells, or PBMCs. Deeply sampled blood TCRbeta repertoires from subjects exposed to, actively infected with, or recovered from COVID-19 were included in the dataset. The repertoires were made available in a free public database intended to serve as a resource for research on the immune response to SARS-CoV-2. Samples came from the ongoing ImmuneRACE study (first 160 participants) plus 1,254 subjects from 6 global collaborators. The sample metadata nearly always contained a de-identified subject ID, COVID-19 status, age in years and sex. Where HLA class I and class II types were available, the types were taken from metadata supplied by the sample provider, not from assay-based typing.

Here is what the overall study found, with its caveats: The amount of clinical and demographic metadata varied by source and participant and was provided uncurated.

TCRbeta CDR3 regions were amplified from genomic DNA by means of the immunoSEQ Assay, a bias-controlled multiplex PCR. On the study's bioinformatics: Within the assay, amplification of reference gene primers was used to estimate how many nucleated cells each sample contained. To quantify the absolute abundance of each unique TCRbeta CDR3 rearrangement, sequence reads were collapsed and filtered. For each sample, productive Simpson clonality was calculated as the square root of Simpson's diversity index over productive rearrangements. TCRdb mirrors the immuneACCESS table, restricted to in-frame sequences. Some clones are absent from its copies; in checked studies, under half trace to an unresolved V gene, and the reason for the others is unknown. For V, J and clone size, that table is used; D and trimming come from the DNA. This sample holds about 120,000 clones; around four fifths were observed only once. The ten largest clones represent roughly 8.2% of the sample.

Whole blood was collected in K2EDTA tubes by collaborating institutions according to the institutions' own protocols. For TCRbeta analysis, collaborator samples were shipped as frozen whole blood, as isolated PBMCs, or as DNA extracted from either sample type. The sequence joins TRBV9 to TRBJ2-1; the D segment could be TRBD2, given 6 matching bases. Sequences were obtained from peripheral blood. This clonotype was sampled from a man aged 65 to 79 with acute or convalescent COVID-19. This receptor has the CDR3 CASSVAFGGYNEQFF. The DNA reads as follows: TGTGCCAGCAGCGTAGCCTTCGGGGGATACAATGAGCAGTTCTTC.